These 8 T cell receptor beta chains came from one sample sequenced in a study of HIV-infected patients and healthy controls. Each CDR3 protein gets one entry after TCRdb re-called the 5' RACE reads with MiXCR. Of roughly 18,000 distinct CDR3 sequences listed, roughly a fifth are singletons. The material sequenced was CD8+ T cells from blood. These receptors all stem from a human donor in good health.

This clonotype occurred many times. The chain recombines TRBV12-3 or TRBV12-4 with TRBJ1-5, with 8 bases that match TRBD1. This CDR3 is 16 amino acids long. V shed 6 bases, J shed 6 bases, and the junction held 13 bases outside the gene matches. The CDR3 loop is CASRAFPGGVGQPQHF. As DNA, the CDR3 is TGTGCCAGCAGAGCGTTTCCAGGGGGCGTTGGTCAGCCCCAGCATTTT.

This clonotype was seen at least ten times. CDR3 in amino acids: CASSSQRGVYNEQFF. The DNA of the CDR3 is TGTGCCAGCAGCTCTCAGCGGGGGGTCTACAATGAGCAGTTCTTC. The chain is built from TRBV7-8 and TRBJ2-1; 9 bases are shared with TRBD2. The CDR3 has 15 residues. Germline V gene sequence: CDR1 SGHVS, CDR2 FQNEAQ. The junction had 4 bases not matched to a gene; V was cut back by 4 bases and J by 3 bases. Filled out from reference TRBV7-8 and TRBJ2-1, the complete variable domain reads GAGVSQSPRYKVAKRGQDVALRCDPISGHVSLFWYQQALGQGPEFLTYFQNEAQLDKSGLPSDRFFAERPEGSVSTLKIQRTQQEDSAVYLCASSSQRGVYNEQFFGPGTRLTVL.

There are many counts of this clonotype. This chain joins TRBV5-3 and TRBJ2-1; D gene ambiguous. TRBV5-3 is filed as an ORF, its function uncertain. There are 16 residues in the CDR3. V was clipped by 4 bases and J by 0 bases, with 14 bases between them. CDR3 loop: CARSPGPVVSYNEQFF. CDR3 in DNA: TGTGCCAGAAGCCCAGGACCAGTGGTCTCCTACAATGAGCAGTTCTTC.

The V gene is TRBV27, the J gene TRBJ2-2; possibly TRBD1 or TRBD2 for D (5 bases each). CDR3 size: 13 residues. CDR1 and CDR2 (germline): MNHEY, SMNVEV (reference sequence). V shed 3 bases and J shed 4 bases, with 6 bases lying between them. CDR3 DNA: TGTGCCAGCAGTTTGAGGGGCACCGGGGAGCTGTTTTTT. As protein: CASSLRGTGELFF.

This clonotype was seen only a few times. V and J are TRBV12-3 or TRBV12-4 and TRBJ2-1; D not certain. V lost 2 bases, J lost 3 bases, and 5 bases lay in between. The CDR3 runs 13 residues. The CDR3 DNA follows: TGTGCCAGCAGTTTATCCAACTACAATGAGCAGTTCTTC. Its protein is CASSLSNYNEQFF.

Ten or more counts support this clonotype. The chain joins TRBV19 to TRBJ1-5, with D uncertain. The CDR3 totals 15 residues. The ends were cut back, 5 bases at V and 0 bases at J, with 11 bases in the middle. Looked up from germline, CDR1 is LNHDA and CDR2 is SQIVND (reference sequence). CDR3 DNA: TGTGCCAGTAGTGTGGGTAGCTATAGCAATCAGCCCCAGCATTTT. Encoded protein: CASSVGSYSNQPQHF.

The chain employs TRBV4-1 and TRBJ1-2, with D perhaps TRBD1 (6 bases). V gave up 2 bases and J gave up 3 bases, with 10 bases separating them. The CDR3 consists of 14 residues. From germline, CDR1 is MGHRA and CDR2 YSYEKL. The CDR3 reads CASSQPGDDYGYTF. CDR3 DNA sequence: TGCGCCAGCAGCCAACCAGGGGACGACTATGGCTACACCTTC.

This clonotype was counted many times. This chain joins TRBV27 and TRBJ1-2; D perhaps matches TRBD1 (5 bases). Germline CDR1 MNHEY, CDR2 SMNVEV (reference sequence). The CDR3 length is 15 residues. With 5 bases removed from V and 4 bases from J, the gap between germline ends came to 17 bases. The CDR3: CASSPRVGGRYGYTF. In DNA, the CDR3 is TGTGCCAGCAGTCCCCGAGTGGGGGGACGCTATGGCTACACCTTC.